This T cell receptor beta chain comes out of a study of T cell repertoires in ileal Crohn's disease. In the study overall: Postoperative therapy was given to about half: around 12 thiopurines, roughly 18 anti-TNF agents.

CDR1 is MNHNS and CDR2 is SASEGT in the germline V gene. Trimming pared 2 bases from V and 8 bases from J, leaving 13 bases between. The CDR3 totals 15 residues. Some clones are missing from TCRdb's copy, which holds only in-frame ones; the method was immunoSEQ multiplex PCR. The sample carries more than 12,000 clones, around 78% recorded once. The sample comprised ileal tissue. This chain connects TRBV6-1 to TRBJ1-6; possibly TRBD1 for D (5 bases). The sequence came from an adult with Crohn's disease. The CDR3 coding sequence is TGTGCCAGCAGTGAACGACAGACAAGGGATTCACCCCTCCACTTT. Amino acids: CASSERQTRDSPLHF.